The rows below give T cell receptor beta chains drawn from one sample of a study of blood T cell repertoires in COVID-19. This table comes from immunoSEQ multiplex PCR, and its TCRdb copy is limited to in-frame clones, with some not included. Here the sample spans under 200,000 clones, about 88% being singletons. Input material: peripheral blood. These receptors all come from a woman of 80 years or more with acute or convalescent COVID-19. CDR3s leave out the opening cysteine and the closing phenylalanine or tryptophan. Each record gives: D gene, J gene, V gene, CDR3 protein. The D gene is left open where the match is weak.

>.|TRBJ1-1|TRBV25-1
ASSRQGSRTEAF
>.|TRBJ1-4|TRBV27
ASSSTGRANEKLF
>.|TRBJ1-3|TRBV28
ASDSGNTIY
>.|TRBJ2-7|TRBV19
ASSSLFSYEQY
>.|TRBJ1-4|TRBV7-9
ASSLSQGATNEKLF
>.|TRBJ2-1|TRBV18
ASSPTRVGSYNEQF
>TRBD2|TRBJ2-2|TRBV9
ASSVTSGPNTGELF
>TRBD1|TRBJ1-5|TRBV18
ASSPGTGPFERSQH
>.|TRBJ1-5|TRBV19
ASWGVGGASHQPQH
>TRBD1|TRBJ2-7|TRBV6-5
ASNRRTGVYEQY
>.|TRBJ2-7|TRBV6-6
ASLAKGGQY
>TRBD2|TRBJ2-1|TRBV6-5
ASRTSGTYNEQF
>.|TRBJ2-2|TRBV10-3
AISEITGTGELF
>.|TRBJ1-4|TRBV7-2
ASSRTAINEKLF
>TRBD2|TRBJ2-7|TRBV7-9
ASSFSGSVGYEQY
>.|TRBJ2-7|TRBV4-2
ASSHPQAGFTYEQY
>TRBD1|TRBJ1-2|TRBV18
ASSTGGLDYGYT
>TRBD1|TRBJ2-5|TRBV2
ASIAAGTGVGETQY
>.|TRBJ1-4|TRBV29-1
SVGPFGAGDEKLF
>TRBD1|TRBJ2-1|TRBV2
ASKGQGSYNEQF
>.|TRBJ1-1|TRBV30
AWSGTGTEAF
>.|TRBJ1-2|TRBV4-3
ASSQVAGAGYT
>TRBD2|TRBJ2-5|TRBV5-4
ASSLGVSTSGTWETQY
>TRBD1|TRBJ1-2|TRBV28
ASSPPPGTGGAFGAGYT
>.|TRBJ2-3|TRBV7-3
ASSPRSGGTDTQY
>.|TRBJ1-2|TRBV2
ASSEGGGGIFGGYT
>.|TRBJ1-3|TRBV6-1
ASSEYEGIGNTIY
>TRBD2|TRBJ2-1|TRBV10-3
AISPAGGTYNEQF
>.|TRBJ1-6|TRBV9
ASSARIGGSGYNSPLH